The T cell receptor beta chain under discussion was sequenced for a study of blood T cell repertoires in COVID-19. Study summary: The United States, Italy and Spain provided the acute and convalescent COVID-19 samples.

TCRdb's table, derived via immunoSEQ multiplex PCR, lists solely in-frame clones and lacks some. This sample has approximately 140,000 clones, with about 87% found just once. The V gene end was trimmed by 7 bases and the J gene end by 1 base; junction bases not matched to a gene: 7. This CDR3 spans 14 amino acids. The germline V gene has CDR1 SNHLY and CDR2 FYNNEI. The clonotype originates from a man aged 55 to 70 with active or convalescent COVID-19. Sequencing input: peripheral blood. This chain joins TRBV2 and TRBJ2-7; 7 nucleotides align to TRBD2. DNA for the CDR3: TGTGCCAGCATCAGGGAGCGGGGATCCTACGAGCAGTACTTC. This encodes CASIRERGSYEQYF.